Many counts were recorded for the clone carrying this T cell receptor beta chain. The ends were cut back, 7 bases at V and 0 bases at J, with 10 bases in the middle. From germline, CDR1 is MDHEN and CDR2 SYDVKM. The CDR3 contains 15 residues. With a J-beta primer mix and a sample-barcoded 5' primer, a second PCR ran about 7 to 11 cycles. A single record per CDR3 protein comes from TCRdb applying MiXCR to the 5' RACE reads. This table has some 670,000 distinct CDR3 sequences, more than 45% appearing once. This record belongs to a study of blood T cells in healthy people across ages. The clonotype was recovered from an elderly woman in good health. The sequenced material came from blood. This sequence joins TRBV28 and TRBJ2-6; tentative D call: TRBD2 (6 bases). CDR3 nucleotide sequence: TGTGCCAGCATTTCCGGGAGCTCTGGGGCCAACGTCCTGACTTTC. It specifies CASISGSSGANVLTF.